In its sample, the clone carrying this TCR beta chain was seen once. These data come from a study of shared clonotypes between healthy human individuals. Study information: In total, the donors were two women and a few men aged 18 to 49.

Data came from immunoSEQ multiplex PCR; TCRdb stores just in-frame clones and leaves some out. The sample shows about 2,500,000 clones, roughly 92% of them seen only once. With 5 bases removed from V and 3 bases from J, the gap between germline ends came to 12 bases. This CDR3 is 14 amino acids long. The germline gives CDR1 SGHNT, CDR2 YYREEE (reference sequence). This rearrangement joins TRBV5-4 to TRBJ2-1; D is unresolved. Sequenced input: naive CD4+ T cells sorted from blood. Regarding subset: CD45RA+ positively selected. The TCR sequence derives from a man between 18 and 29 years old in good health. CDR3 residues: CASRPADGYNEQFF. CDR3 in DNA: TGTGCCAGCAGACCAGCTGACGGCTACAATGAGCAGTTCTTC.